Presented here are 23 T cell receptor beta chains from one specimen sequenced in a study of technical replicates of blood from a handful of donors. Profiling relied on immunoSEQ multiplex PCR, and the TCRdb table lists in-frame clones only, not all of them. The sample has roughly 85,000 clones; around 94% are singletons. The sequenced sample was T cells isolated from PBMCs. The receptors derive from a human donor in good health.

In DNA form, the CDR3 reads TGCGCCAGCAGCTTAACCCCAAAGAAGACTCGAAAAGACACTGAAGCTTTCTTT. This codes for CASSLTPKKTRKDTEAFF. The chain employs TRBV5-1 and TRBJ1-1, with D unresolved. Germline lookup yields CDR1 SGHRS and CDR2 YFSETQ. This CDR3 is built from 18 residues. The V end lost 2 bases, the J end lost 3 bases, and 23 bases lay between the germline ends.

As to this clone: The junction and the germline gene differ at one end; a read error may be behind it. The V gene is TRBV7-7, the J gene TRBJ2-1, with D maybe TRBD1 (5 bases). Germline V gene data show CDR1 as SSHAT and CDR2 as FNYEAQ (reference sequence). The CDR3 has 15 residues. The CDR3 coding sequence is TGTGCTAGCAGTCGTGTAGGGGCTCGCTACAATGAGCAGTTCTTC. Translated, it gives CASSRVGARYNEQFF.

This chain connects TRBV7-5 to TRBJ1-2; the table's D call, TRBD1, has no DNA check behind it. TRBV7-5 is a pseudogene segment. The CDR3 contains 14 residues. The CDR3 sequence: CVRSRGGGANGYTF. The DNA of the CDR3 is TGTGTCAGAAGCCGTGGAGGGGGCGCAAATGGCTACACCTTC.

The chain has TRBV19 and TRBJ1-5; TRBD1 agrees at 8 bases. Germline V CDR1 and CDR2: LNHDA, SQIVND (reference sequence). Unmatched junction bases numbered 7, after V lost 4 bases and J lost 5 bases. CDR3 length: 15 amino acids. This chain's CDR3 is CASSRQGFRDQPQHF. CDR3 coding DNA: TGTGCCAGTAGTAGACAGGGGTTCAGGGATCAGCCCCAGCATTTT. The full variable domain, completed using reference TRBV19 and TRBJ1-5, is DGGITQSPKYLFRKEGQNVTLSCEQNLNHDAMYWYRQDPGQGLRLIYYSQIVNDFQKGDIAEGYSVSREKKESFPLTVTSAQKNPTAFYLCASSRQGFRDQPQHFGDGTRLSIL.

The V call is TRBV7-9, the J call TRBJ2-7; 10 positions agree with TRBD2. The V segment lost 3 bases and the J segment 7 bases; nucleotides outside the gene matches: 18. The CDR3 consists of 18 residues. CDR1 and CDR2 from the germline V gene are SEHNR and FQNEAQ (reference sequence). The chain's CDR3 is CASSFRQQASGRPQEQYF. The CDR3, as DNA: TGTGCCAGCAGCTTTAGACAGCAGGCTAGCGGGAGACCTCAAGAGCAGTACTTC.

CDR3 sequence (DNA): TGCGCCAGCAGCCAAGATCCCAGCAGGGCGCTCGGAAACACCATATATTTT. This gives the protein CASSQDPSRALGNTIYF. This chain joins TRBV4-1 and TRBJ1-3; D may be TRBD1 (5 bases). This CDR3 is built from 17 residues. Trimming left V 0 bases short and J 4 bases short, with 16 bases between. Germline V lookup: CDR1 MGHRA, CDR2 YSYEKL.

V is TRBV5-1 and J is TRBJ1-1, with 12 bases identical to TRBD1. CDR3 size: 18 residues. Unmatched junction bases numbered 13, after V lost 3 bases and J lost 4 bases. Germline-derived CDR1 and CDR2 are SGHRS and YFSETQ. The CDR3 nucleotides are TGCGCCAGCAGCTCGTCTCCGGGACAGGGGGCTGGGGGCACTGAAGCTTTCTTT. Its translation is CASSSSPGQGAGGTEAFF.

This chain links TRBV19 with TRBJ1-2; D perhaps matches TRBD1 (5 bases). V dropped 6 bases and J dropped 7 bases, with 9 bases sitting between them. Germline CDR1 reads LNHDA; CDR2 reads SQIVND (reference sequence). The CDR3 is 11 residues long. In DNA form, the CDR3 reads TGTGCCAGTAGGATGGGGGGTGGCTACACCTTC. Encoded protein: CASRMGGGYTF.

This clone came up once. This chain links TRBV4-1 with TRBJ1-2, with D tentatively TRBD1 (5 bases). This CDR3 is 14 amino acids long. Germline-derived CDR1 and CDR2 are MGHRA and YSYEKL. V shed 1 base and J shed 3 bases, with 9 bases lying between them. CDR3 protein: CASSQVGRDYGYTF. DNA of the CDR3: TGCGCCAGCAGCCAAGTCGGCAGGGACTATGGCTACACCTTC.

V and J are TRBV28 and TRBJ1-2, with unresolved D. The CDR3 consists of 13 residues. Trimming left V 6 bases short and J 2 bases short, with 10 bases between. CDR1 MDHEN and CDR2 SYDVKM come from the germline V gene. Here the CDR3 DNA reads TGTGCCAGCAGAGAAACAAAAAACTATGGCTACACCTTC. This translates into CASRETKNYGYTF.

CDR3 residues: CASSKTGSGNQPQHF. The DNA for the CDR3 is TGTGCCAGCAGCAAGACAGGGTCGGGCAATCAGCCCCAGCATTTT. The chain couples TRBV5-6 to TRBJ1-5, with 7 bases matching TRBD1. Losses at the gene ends were 4 bases for V and 2 bases for J; bases not matched to a gene: 6. The CDR3 sequence is 15 residues long. Germline V CDR1 and CDR2: SGHDT, YYEEEE.

V usage is TRBV13 and J usage is TRBJ2-1; 8 bases agree with TRBD2. Germline V gives CDR1 PRHDT, CDR2 FYEKMQ (reference sequence). The CDR3 covers 16 residues. V shed 5 bases and J 2 bases; nucleotides not matched to a gene: 8. The CDR3 sequence: CASSPVRAGAYNEQFF. CDR3 sequence (DNA): TGTGCCAGCAGCCCGGTAAGAGCGGGAGCCTACAATGAGCAGTTCTTC.

This chain connects TRBV21-1 to TRBJ1-2; the D call in the table, TRBD1, was not verified against the DNA. TRBV21-1 is described as a pseudogene. The CDR3 covers 13 residues. In DNA form, the CDR3 reads TGTGCCAGCAGCTACAGTTCCTCCTATGGCTACACCTTC. It specifies CASSYSSSYGYTF.

This clone was counted between two and nine times. The genes are TRBV6-1 and TRBJ1-3; 10 nucleotides agree with TRBD1. The trim removed 0 bases at V and 10 bases at J, leaving 3 bases unmatched. There are 14 residues in the CDR3. CDR1 and CDR2 from the germline V gene are MNHNS and SASEGT. Here the CDR3 reads CASSEAGQGSTIYF. The DNA of the CDR3 is TGTGCCAGCAGTGAAGCGGGACAGGGGTCGACCATATATTTT.

This clone is a singleton in its sample. The chain is built from TRBV6-6 and TRBJ2-7; D ambiguous. V lost 4 bases, J lost 0 bases, and 10 bases lay in between. Germline V gene sequence: CDR1 MNHNY, CDR2 SVGAGI (reference sequence). CDR3 length: 14 residues. CDR3 region: CASSFGPSSYEQYF. CDR3 DNA sequence: TGTGCCAGCAGTTTTGGTCCGAGCTCCTACGAGCAGTACTTC.

V gene TRBV2 combines with J gene TRBJ1-1; a possible D gene is TRBD1 (6 bases). CDR3 length equals 15 residues. Germline CDR1 SNHLY, CDR2 FYNNEI. Trimming removed 7 bases from V and 4 bases from J, with 19 bases in between. The CDR3 region has the DNA TGTGCCAGCACCTCAGGTTGGACAGAATTCACTGAAGCTTTCTTT. Its protein product is CASTSGWTEFTEAFF.

The V call is TRBV23-1, the J call TRBJ2-7, with 7 positions matching TRBD1. TRBV23-1 is an ORF for which the function is uncertain. With V trimmed by 8 bases and J by 13 bases, 5 bases remained unmatched. This CDR3 contains 9 residues. CDR3 in DNA: TGCGCCAGCCGTCGACAGGGCTACTTC. Encoded protein: CASRRQGYF.

The chain has TRBV9 and TRBJ2-6; D might be TRBD2 (5 bases). The V end lost 4 bases, the J end lost 2 bases, and 10 bases lay between the germline ends. Germline lookup yields CDR1 SGDLS and CDR2 YYNGEE. This CDR3 is built from 15 residues. DNA for the CDR3: TGTGCCAGCAGCTCCCAGACTACTGGGGCCAACGTCCTGACTTTC. Translated: CASSSQTTGANVLTF.

The chain combines TRBV15 with TRBJ2-1; TRBD2 aligns across 9 bases. This CDR3 has 18 amino acids. Germline CDR1 LNHNV, CDR2 YYDKDF (reference sequence). J gave up 0 bases and V 5 bases, and 11 bases lay outside the gene matches. CDR3 residues: CATSGTSNSGSSYNEQFF. CDR3 coding DNA: TGTGCCACCAGCGGGACGTCTAATAGCGGGAGCTCCTACAATGAGCAGTTCTTC.

This chain uses TRBV28 with TRBJ2-7; 9 bases match TRBD1. This CDR3 contains 11 residues. Germline CDR1 and CDR2: MDHEN and SYDVKM. The CDR3, as DNA: TGTGCCAGCAGTTCGAGGACAGGGGCGTGGGTC. Amino acid sequence: CASSSRTGAWV.

This chain joins TRBV18 and TRBJ1-2; 7 bases are shared with TRBD1. With V trimmed by 5 bases and J by 1 base, 7 bases remained unmatched. CDR1 and CDR2 (germline): KGHSH, LQKENI. CDR3 length equals 15 residues. The CDR3 reads CASSGTATNNYGYTF. The CDR3 region has the DNA TGTGCCAGCTCAGGGACAGCGACCAATAACTATGGCTACACCTTC.

This chain links TRBV14 with TRBJ2-1, with a possible D match to TRBD2 (6 bases). V was pared by 3 bases and J by 8 bases, with 17 bases between. This CDR3 has 15 residues. Germline assignment: CDR1 SGHDN and CDR2 FVKESK. CDR3 nucleotides: TGTGCCAGCAGCCAGGGCTTACTCCCGGGGGATGAGCAGTTCTTC. Its translation is CASSQGLLPGDEQFF.

The chain couples TRBV10-1 to TRBJ2-1; 7 nucleotides match TRBD2. Looked up from germline, CDR1 is WNHNN and CDR2 is SYGVQD (reference sequence). This CDR3 comprises 14 residues. The J segment lost 6 bases and the V segment lost 5 bases, leaving 7 bases of the junction unmatched. DNA of the CDR3: TGCGCCAGCAGTACTAGCGTGGGTACCAATGAGCAGTTCTTC. It translates to CASSTSVGTNEQFF.